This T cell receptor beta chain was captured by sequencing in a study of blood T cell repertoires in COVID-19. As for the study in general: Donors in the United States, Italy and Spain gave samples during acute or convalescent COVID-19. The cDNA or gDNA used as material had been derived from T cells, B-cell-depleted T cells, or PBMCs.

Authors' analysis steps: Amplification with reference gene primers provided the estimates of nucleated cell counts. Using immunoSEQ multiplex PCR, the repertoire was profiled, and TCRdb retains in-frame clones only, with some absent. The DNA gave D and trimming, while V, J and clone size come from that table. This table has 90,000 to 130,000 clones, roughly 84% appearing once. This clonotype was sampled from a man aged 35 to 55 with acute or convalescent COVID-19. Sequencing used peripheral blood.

The CDR3 DNA is TGTGCCAGCCGAAATCACCTTGGACAGGATAGGTACTACGAGCAGTACTTC. Its translation is CASRNHLGQDRYYEQYF. V usage is TRBV28 and J usage is TRBJ2-7, with 7 bases lining up with TRBD1. The CDR3 runs to 17 residues. Germline-derived CDR1 and CDR2 are MDHEN and SYDVKM. The junction had 19 bases not matched to a gene; V was cut back by 8 bases and J by 3 bases.